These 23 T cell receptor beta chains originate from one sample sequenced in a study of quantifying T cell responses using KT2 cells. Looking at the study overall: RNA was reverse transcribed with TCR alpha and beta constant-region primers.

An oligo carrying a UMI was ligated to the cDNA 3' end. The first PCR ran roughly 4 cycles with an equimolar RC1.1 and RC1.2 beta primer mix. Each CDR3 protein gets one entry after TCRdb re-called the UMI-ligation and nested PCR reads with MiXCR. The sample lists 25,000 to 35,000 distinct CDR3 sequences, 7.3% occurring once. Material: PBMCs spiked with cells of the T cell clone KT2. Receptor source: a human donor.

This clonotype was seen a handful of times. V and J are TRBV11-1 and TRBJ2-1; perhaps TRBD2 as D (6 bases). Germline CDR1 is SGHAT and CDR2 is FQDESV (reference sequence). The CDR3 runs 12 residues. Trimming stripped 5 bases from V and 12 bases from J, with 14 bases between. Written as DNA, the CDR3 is TGTGCCAGCAGCCTAGTAGCGGAAGGGCAGTTCTTC. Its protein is CASSLVAEGQFF.

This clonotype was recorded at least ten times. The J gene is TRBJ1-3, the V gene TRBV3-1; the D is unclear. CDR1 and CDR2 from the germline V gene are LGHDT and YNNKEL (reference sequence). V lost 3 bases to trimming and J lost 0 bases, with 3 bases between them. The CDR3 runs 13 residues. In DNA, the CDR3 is TGTGCCAGCAGCCAGAACTCTGGAAACACCATATATTTT. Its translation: CASSQNSGNTIYF.

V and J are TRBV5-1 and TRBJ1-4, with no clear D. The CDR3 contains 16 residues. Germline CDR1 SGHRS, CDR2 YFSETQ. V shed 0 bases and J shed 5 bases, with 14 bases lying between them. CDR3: CASSLAKGMTNEKLFF. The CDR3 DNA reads TGCGCCAGCAGCTTGGCCAAGGGAATGACGAATGAAAAACTGTTTTTT.

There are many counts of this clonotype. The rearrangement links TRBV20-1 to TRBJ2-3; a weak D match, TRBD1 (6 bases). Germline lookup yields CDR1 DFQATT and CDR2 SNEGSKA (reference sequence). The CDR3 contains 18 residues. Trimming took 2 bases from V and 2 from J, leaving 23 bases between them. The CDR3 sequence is CSARTDRTLLLITDTQYF. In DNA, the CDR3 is TGCAGTGCTAGAACCGACAGGACCCTCCTGTTGATCACAGATACGCAGTATTTT.

CDR3 amino acids: CASSGLAGYTDTQYF. In DNA, the CDR3 is TGTGCCAGCAGTGGACTAGCGGGGTACACAGATACGCAGTATTTT. The V gene is TRBV6-1, the J gene TRBJ2-3, with 11 bases aligning to TRBD2. The germline gives CDR1 MNHNS, CDR2 SASEGT. V was clipped by 4 bases and J by 2 bases; unmatched bases: 2. The CDR3 is 15 amino acids.

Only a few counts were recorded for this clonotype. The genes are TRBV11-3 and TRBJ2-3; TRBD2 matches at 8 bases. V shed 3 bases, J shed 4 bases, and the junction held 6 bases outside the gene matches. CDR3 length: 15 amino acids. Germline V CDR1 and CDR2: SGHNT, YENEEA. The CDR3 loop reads CASSLDGLAADTQYF. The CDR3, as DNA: TGTGCCAGCAGCTTGGACGGACTAGCAGCAGATACGCAGTATTTT. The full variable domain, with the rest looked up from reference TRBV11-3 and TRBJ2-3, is EAGVVQSPRYKIIEKKQPVAFWCNPISGHNTLYWYLQNLGQGPELLIRYENEEAVDDSQLPKDRFSAERLKGVDSTLKIQPAELGDSAVYLCASSLDGLAADTQYFGPGTRLTVL.

The CDR3 bases are TGTGCCAGCAGTCCAATTAAGGTTACACAGGGGAACACTGAAGCTTTCTTT. Encoded protein: CASSPIKVTQGNTEAFF. V gene TRBV3-1 combines with J gene TRBJ1-1, with a weak D call TRBD1 (6 bases). Germline lookup yields CDR1 LGHDT and CDR2 YNNKEL (reference sequence). This CDR3 has 17 amino acids. V lost 6 bases, J lost 1 base, and 21 bases lay in between.

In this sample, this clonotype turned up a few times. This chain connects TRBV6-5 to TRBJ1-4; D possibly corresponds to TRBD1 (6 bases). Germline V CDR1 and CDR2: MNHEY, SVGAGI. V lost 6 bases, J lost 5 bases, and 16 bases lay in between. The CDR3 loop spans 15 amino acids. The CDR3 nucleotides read TGTGCCAGCAGCCGAGGACAGCGGAGGAATGAAAAACTGTTTTTT. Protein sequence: CASSRGQRRNEKLFF.

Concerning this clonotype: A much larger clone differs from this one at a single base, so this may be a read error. The CDR3 reads CDSSEGFMNTEAFF. CDR3 DNA: TGCGACAGCAGTGAGGGGTTCATGAACACTGAAGCTTTCTTT. This chain connects TRBV10-2 to TRBJ1-1; maybe TRBD1 (5 bases). CDR1 is WSHSY, CDR2 SAAADI, per germline. The CDR3 is made up of 14 amino acids.

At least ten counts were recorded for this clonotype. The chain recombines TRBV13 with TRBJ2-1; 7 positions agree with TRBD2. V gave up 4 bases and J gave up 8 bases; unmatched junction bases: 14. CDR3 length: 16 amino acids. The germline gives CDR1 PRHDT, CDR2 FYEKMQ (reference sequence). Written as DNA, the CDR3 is TGTGCCAGCAGCTCGGCCGGGACTACCCTTCGAGATGAGCAGTTCTTC. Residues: CASSSAGTTLRDEQFF.

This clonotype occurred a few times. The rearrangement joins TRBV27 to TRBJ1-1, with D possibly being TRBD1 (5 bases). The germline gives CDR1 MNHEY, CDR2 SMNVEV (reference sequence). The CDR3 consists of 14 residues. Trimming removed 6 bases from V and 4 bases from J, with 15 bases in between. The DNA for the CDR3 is TGTGCCAGCAGACCCTGGGGCCCGCTCACTGAAGCTTTCTTT. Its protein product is CASRPWGPLTEAFF.

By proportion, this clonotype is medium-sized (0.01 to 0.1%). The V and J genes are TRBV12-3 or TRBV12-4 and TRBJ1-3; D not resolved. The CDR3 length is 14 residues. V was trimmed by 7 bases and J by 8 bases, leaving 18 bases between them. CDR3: CASIKSVSADTIYF. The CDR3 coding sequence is TGTGCCAGCATCAAGAGTGTTAGCGCGGACACCATATATTTT.

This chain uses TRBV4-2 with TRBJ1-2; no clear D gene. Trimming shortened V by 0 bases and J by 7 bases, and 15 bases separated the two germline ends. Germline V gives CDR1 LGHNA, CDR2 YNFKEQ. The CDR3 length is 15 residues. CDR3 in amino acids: CASSQDNGPIRGYTF. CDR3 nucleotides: TGTGCCAGCAGCCAAGATAACGGGCCAATCCGTGGCTACACCTTC.

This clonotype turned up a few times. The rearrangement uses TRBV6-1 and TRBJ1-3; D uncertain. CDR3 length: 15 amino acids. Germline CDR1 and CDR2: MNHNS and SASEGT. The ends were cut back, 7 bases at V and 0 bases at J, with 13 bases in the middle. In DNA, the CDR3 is TGTGCCAGCACCCAGGATTGGAGCTCTGGAAACACCATATATTTT. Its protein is CASTQDWSSGNTIYF.

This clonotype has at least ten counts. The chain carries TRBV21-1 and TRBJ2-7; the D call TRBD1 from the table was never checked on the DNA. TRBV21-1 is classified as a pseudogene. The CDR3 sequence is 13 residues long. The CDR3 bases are TGTGCCAGCAGCAAAGGGGGGTACTACGAGCAGTACTTC. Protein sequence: CASSKGGYYEQYF.

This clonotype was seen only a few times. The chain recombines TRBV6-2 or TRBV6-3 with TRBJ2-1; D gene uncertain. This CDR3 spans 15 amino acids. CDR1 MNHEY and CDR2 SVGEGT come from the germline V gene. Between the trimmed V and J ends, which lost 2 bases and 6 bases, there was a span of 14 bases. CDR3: CASSYTIVLPNEQFF. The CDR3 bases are TGTGCCAGCAGTTACACGATCGTCCTCCCCAATGAGCAGTTCTTC.

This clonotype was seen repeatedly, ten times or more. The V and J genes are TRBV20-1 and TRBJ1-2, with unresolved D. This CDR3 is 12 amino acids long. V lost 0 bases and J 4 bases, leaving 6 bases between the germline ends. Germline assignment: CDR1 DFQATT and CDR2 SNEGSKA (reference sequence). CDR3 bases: TGCAGTGCTAGAGATTATACCTATGGCTACACCTTC. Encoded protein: CSARDYTYGYTF.

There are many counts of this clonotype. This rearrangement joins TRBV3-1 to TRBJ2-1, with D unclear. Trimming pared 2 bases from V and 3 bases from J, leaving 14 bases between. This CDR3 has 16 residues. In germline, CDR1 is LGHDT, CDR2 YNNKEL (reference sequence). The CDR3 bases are TGTGCCAGCAGCCAACTACTGGACCAATACTACAATGAGCAGTTCTTC. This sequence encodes CASSQLLDQYYNEQFF.

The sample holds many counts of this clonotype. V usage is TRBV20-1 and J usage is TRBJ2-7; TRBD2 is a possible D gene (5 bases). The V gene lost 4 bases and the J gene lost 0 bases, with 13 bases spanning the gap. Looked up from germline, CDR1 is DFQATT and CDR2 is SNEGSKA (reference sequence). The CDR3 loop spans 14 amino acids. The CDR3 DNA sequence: TGCAGTGCTATAGATGATGGGAGCTCCTACGAGCAGTACTTC. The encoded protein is CSAIDDGSSYEQYF.

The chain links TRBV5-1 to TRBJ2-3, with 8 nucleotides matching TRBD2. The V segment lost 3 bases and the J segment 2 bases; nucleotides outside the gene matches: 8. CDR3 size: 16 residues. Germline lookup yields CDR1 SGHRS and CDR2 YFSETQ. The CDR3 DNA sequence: TGCGCCAGCAGCTCGGGGTGGCGGGGGGACACAGATACGCAGTATTTT. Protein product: CASSSGWRGDTDTQYF.

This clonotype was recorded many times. Here the CDR3 DNA reads TGTGCCAGCAGTTTAGACAGGGGGAACTACAATGAGCAGTTCTTC. As protein: CASSLDRGNYNEQFF. The V and J genes are TRBV12-3 or TRBV12-4 and TRBJ2-1, with 8 bases that match TRBD1. CDR3 length equals 15 residues. Unmatched junction bases numbered 2, after V lost 1 base and J lost 3 bases.

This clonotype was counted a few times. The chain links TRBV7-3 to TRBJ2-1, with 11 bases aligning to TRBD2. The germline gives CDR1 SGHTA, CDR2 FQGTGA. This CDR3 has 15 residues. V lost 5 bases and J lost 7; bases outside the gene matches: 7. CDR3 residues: CASSPLGTSGNEQFF. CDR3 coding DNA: TGTGCCAGCAGCCCCCTGGGGACTAGCGGAAATGAGCAGTTCTTC.

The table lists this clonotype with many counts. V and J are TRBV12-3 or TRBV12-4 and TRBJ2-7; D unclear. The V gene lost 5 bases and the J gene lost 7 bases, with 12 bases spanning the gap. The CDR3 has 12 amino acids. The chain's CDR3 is CASSTEAREQYF. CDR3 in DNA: TGTGCCAGCAGTACCGAGGCGCGGGAGCAGTACTTC.